These 23 T cell receptor beta chains share one sample of origin, sequenced in a study of blood T cell repertoires in COVID-19. Measured with immunoSEQ multiplex PCR; TCRdb has only the in-frame clones, and not every one. The data contain more than 15,000 clones, roughly nine tenths of them singletons. Sequencing was carried out using peripheral blood. All receptors derive from a human donor in a cohort sampled during active COVID-19.

The chain has TRBV18 and TRBJ2-7, with D possibly matching TRBD2 (5 bases). V was cut by 1 base and J by 6 bases, with 16 bases left in between. Germline V CDR1 and CDR2: KGHSH, LQKENI. The CDR3 has 15 residues. The CDR3 protein is CASSPRSGSSAEQYF. CDR3 bases: TGTGCCAGCTCACCACGGTCTGGGAGTTCAGCCGAGCAGTACTTC.

The rearrangement links TRBV12-3 or TRBV12-4 to TRBJ1-1; possibly TRBD1 for D (6 bases). CDR3 length equals 13 residues. V lost 6 bases, J lost 5 bases, and 13 bases lay in between. Here the CDR3 DNA reads TGTGCCAGCAGCGCCTCAACAGGGACTGAAGCTTTCTTT. Its protein is CASSASTGTEAFF.

This clone has just one count. J is TRBJ1-1 and V is TRBV7-2; TRBD1 aligns across 7 bases. V shed 5 bases, J shed 1 base, and the junction held 4 bases outside the gene matches. Looked up from germline, CDR1 is SGHTA and CDR2 is FQGNSA. The CDR3 runs 14 residues. The CDR3 protein is CASSKSGGNTEAFF. CDR3 bases: TGTGCCAGCAGCAAATCAGGGGGGAACACTGAAGCTTTCTTT.

V is TRBV9 and J is TRBJ2-5; 12 bases map to TRBD2. The CDR3 has 17 amino acids. V shed 4 bases, J shed 4 bases, and the junction held 11 bases outside the gene matches. CDR1 SGDLS and CDR2 YYNGEE come from the germline V gene. In DNA, the CDR3 is TGTGCCAGCAGCCTCGGGGCTAGCGGGGGGGCCTTAGAGACCCAGTACTTC. Its translation is CASSLGASGGALETQYF.

The rearrangement uses TRBV11-3 and TRBJ2-5; 11 nucleotides align to TRBD1. Germline CDR1 and CDR2: SGHNT and YENEEA. The CDR3 sequence is 15 residues long. V lost 1 base, J lost 4 bases, and 2 bases stayed unmatched. CDR3 coding DNA: TGTGCCAGCAGCTTAGGGGACAGGGGGGGAGAGACCCAGTACTTC. Its translation is CASSLGDRGGETQYF. Full variable domain (rest looked up from reference TRBV11-3 and TRBJ2-5): EAGVVQSPRYKIIEKKQPVAFWCNPISGHNTLYWYLQNLGQGPELLIRYENEEAVDDSQLPKDRFSAERLKGVDSTLKIQPAELGDSAVYLCASSLGDRGGETQYFGPGTRLLVL.

This rearrangement joins TRBV4-2 to TRBJ2-2, with unresolved D. The ends were cut back, 1 base at V and 0 bases at J, with 3 bases in the middle. The germline gives CDR1 LGHNA, CDR2 YNFKEQ. The CDR3 is 14 amino acids. This chain's CDR3 is CASSQGPNTGELFF. The DNA of the CDR3 is TGTGCCAGCAGCCAAGGGCCGAACACCGGGGAGCTGTTTTTT.

The chain combines TRBV9 with TRBJ2-7, with D possibly matching TRBD1 (6 bases). The CDR3 covers 15 residues. Germline V gives CDR1 SGDLS, CDR2 YYNGEE. With 0 bases removed from V and 0 bases from J, the gap between germline ends came to 10 bases. DNA of the CDR3: TGTGCCAGCAGCGTAGCTGGACAGTACTCCTACGAGCAGTACTTC. Translated: CASSVAGQYSYEQYF.

This chain joins TRBV6-1 and TRBJ2-5; TRBD2 might be the D (5 bases). CDR3 size: 17 residues. The germline V gene has CDR1 MNHNS and CDR2 SASEGT. V gave up 0 bases and J gave up 5 bases, with 19 bases separating them. DNA for the CDR3: TGTGCCAGCAGTGAAGCCCCGCGTGGGCCAAAGCGGGAGACCCAGTACTTC. Its translation: CASSEAPRGPKRETQYF.

This clone was counted only a few times. This chain connects TRBV7-3 to TRBJ1-2, with a possible D match to TRBD1 (6 bases). Trimming left V 4 bases short and J 0 bases short, with 27 bases between. Germline-derived CDR1 and CDR2 are SGHTA and FQGTGA. The CDR3 length is 20 residues. The CDR3 nucleotides read TGTGCCAGCAGCTCCAACCGGGACAAGCACTTTCAGGGAGCTAACTATGGCTACACCTTC. It encodes CASSSNRDKHFQGANYGYTF.

The chain joins TRBV2 to TRBJ2-7; D possibly corresponds to TRBD1 (6 bases). V was shortened by 2 bases and J by 2 bases, with 13 bases between the two germline ends. Germline CDR1 and CDR2: SNHLY and FYNNEI. The CDR3 contains 15 residues. Here the CDR3 reads CASSEFVWGPYEQYV. The CDR3, as DNA: TGTGCCAGCAGTGAATTCGTCTGGGGGCCCTACGAGCAGTACGTC.

The genes are TRBV7-2 and TRBJ2-7; no reliable D call. This CDR3 region has 11 residues. Germline CDR1 and CDR2: SGHTA and FQGNSA. V was trimmed by 5 bases and J by 1 base, leaving 3 bases between them. The CDR3 DNA is TGTGCCAGCAGCCCGTCCTACGAGCAGTACTTC. Protein sequence: CASSPSYEQYF.

This clone was detected only once. The V and J genes are TRBV7-2 and TRBJ2-5; 10 positions agree with TRBD2. CDR3 length: 16 residues. CDR1 and CDR2 (germline): SGHTA, FQGNSA. The V segment lost 0 bases and the J segment 5 bases; nucleotides outside the gene matches: 6. The CDR3 reads CASSLAAGGRRETQYF. CDR3 nucleotide sequence: TGTGCCAGCAGCTTAGCAGCGGGAGGGCGGCGCGAGACCCAGTACTTC. Full variable domain (missing parts from reference TRBV7-2 and TRBJ2-5): GAGVSQSPSNKVTEKGKDVELRCDPISGHTALYWYRQSLGQGLEFLIYFQGNSAPDKSGLPSDRFSAERTGGSVSTLTIQRTQQEDSAVYLCASSLAAGGRRETQYFGPGTRLLVL.

This chain uses TRBV15 with TRBJ2-7; D gene unclear. This CDR3 is built from 12 residues. The V gene lost 0 bases and the J gene lost 4 bases, with 4 bases spanning the gap. Germline CDR1 and CDR2: LNHNV and YYDKDF (reference sequence). CDR3 protein: CATSRDRYEQYF. The CDR3 DNA follows: TGTGCCACCAGCAGAGATAGATACGAGCAGTACTTC.

V gene TRBV15 combines with J gene TRBJ1-5; tentatively, D is TRBD1 (6 bases). Germline V gene sequence: CDR1 LNHNV, CDR2 YYDKDF (reference sequence). This CDR3 is built from 14 residues. The germline V and J ends were trimmed by 0 bases and 7 bases, with 10 bases remaining between them. CDR3 amino acids: CATSRDGRGQPQHF. CDR3 coding DNA: TGTGCCACCAGCAGAGATGGCAGGGGCCAGCCCCAGCATTTT.

V gene TRBV18 combines with J gene TRBJ2-4, with D maybe TRBD1 (6 bases). The V end was cut by 4 bases, the J end by 0 bases, with 10 bases between. The germline gives CDR1 KGHSH, CDR2 LQKENI. The CDR3 spans 15 residues. The CDR3 DNA is TGTGCCAGCTCACGGACAGACCTAGCCAAAAACATTCAGTACTTC. As protein: CASSRTDLAKNIQYF.

The J gene is TRBJ2-7, the V gene TRBV5-1; D is ambiguous. Per the germline V gene, CDR1 is SGHRS and CDR2 is YFSETQ. Between the trimmed V and J ends, which lost 1 base and 2 bases, there was a span of 10 bases. The length of the CDR3 is 14 residues. The CDR3 loop is CASSLTPVTYEQYF. The CDR3 bases are TGCGCCAGCAGCTTGACCCCAGTTACCTACGAGCAGTACTTC. Full variable domain (outside the CDR3, taken from reference TRBV5-1 and TRBJ2-7): KAGVTQTPRYLIKTRGQQVTLSCSPISGHRSVSWYQQTPGQGLQFLFEYFSETQRNKGNFPGRFSGRQFSNSRSEMNVSTLELGDSALYLCASSLTPVTYEQYFGPGTRLTVT.

On this clone itself: Because it lacks the conserved phenylalanine or tryptophan at the end, this CDR3 is likely a read error. Because the CDR3's place on the DNA is in doubt, the DNA is left out and the CDR3 is given as listed by TCRdb. The V call is TRBV15, the J call TRBJ1-2; no check of the table's D call, TRBD1, against the DNA was made. Germline V gene lookup returns CDR1 LNHNV and CDR2 YYDKDF (reference sequence). The CDR3 comprises 11 residues, both ends counted. CDR3 residues: CATEGQGFWKL.

With regard to this clone: As the CDR3 is not closed by the conserved phenylalanine or tryptophan, this likely results from a read error. No DNA is shown, since the ends of the CDR3 on it are uncertain; the CDR3 is the one TCRdb lists. This chain uses TRBV20-1 with TRBJ1-5. The CDR3 sequence runs 11 residues, both termini included. CDR1 and CDR2 (germline): DFQATT, SNEGSKA (reference sequence). CDR3 protein: CSAPHGRPLDS.

This chain uses TRBV27 with TRBJ2-5, with D possibly TRBD1 on 5 matching bases. Trimming removed 4 bases from V and 2 bases from J, with 14 bases in between. The CDR3 extends over 15 amino acids. CDR1 is MNHEY, CDR2 SMNVEV, per germline (reference sequence). The CDR3 DNA reads as TGTGCCAGCAGTTATCAGGGTGGCCCACAAGAGACCCAGTACTTC. Amino acid sequence: CASSYQGGPQETQYF.

The chain joins TRBV6-2 or TRBV6-3 to TRBJ2-1; 7 nucleotides line up with TRBD2. The length of the CDR3 is 16 residues. Germline-derived CDR1 and CDR2 are MNHEY and SVGEGT. With V trimmed by 6 bases and J by 2 bases, 10 bases remained unmatched. For the CDR3, the DNA is TGTGCCAGCAGCCACCCGGGACTAATGACCTACAATGAGCAGTTCTTC. Translated: CASSHPGLMTYNEQFF.

This clone was counted once. CDR3 DNA sequence: TGTGCCTGGAGTGGTAGTCTAGCGGGGGTCGAGCAGTACTTC. It is translated as CAWSGSLAGVEQYF. The chain couples TRBV30 to TRBJ2-7, with 10 bases that match TRBD2. The CDR3 is made up of 14 amino acids. Per the germline V gene, CDR1 is GTSNPN and CDR2 is SVGIG (reference sequence). The J segment lost 6 bases and the V segment lost 1 base, leaving 6 bases of the junction unmatched.

The count of this clone is one. J is TRBJ2-3 and V is TRBV24-1, with D possibly matching TRBD2 (6 bases). Trimming shortened V by 3 bases and J by 3 bases, and 15 bases separated the two germline ends. CDR3 length: 16 amino acids. Germline loops: CDR1 KGHDR, CDR2 SFDVKD. DNA of the CDR3: TGTGCCACCAGTGATCAGCTCATCCGGGGGACAGATACGCAGTATTTT. This gives the protein CATSDQLIRGTDTQYF.

The rearrangement links TRBV4-1 to TRBJ1-4; 9 nucleotides match TRBD1. Germline V CDR1 and CDR2: MGHRA, YSYEKL. The CDR3 is 16 residues long. Trimming took 4 bases from V and 0 from J; bases not matched to a gene: 3. The CDR3, as DNA: TGCGCCAGCAGCCCGACAGGGGGTACAACTAATGAAAAACTGTTTTTT. Translating gives CASSPTGGTTNEKLFF.